One T cell receptor beta chain is described in this entry. Its antigen remains unidentified. The data were obtained in a study of T cell repertoires in cytomegalovirus infection. Whole-study context: Public TCR beta signatures provided an indication of both CMV infection and a matching HLA type.

In TCRdb, the reads were re-called with MiXCR into one record per CDR3 protein. The data contain under 200,000 distinct CDR3 sequences, about a fifth of them singletons. Study-level results: HLA-C-restricted, CMV-specific TCR beta clonotypes were dominant ex vivo.

This sample comprised CD8+ T cells from cultured PBMCs, obtained from culture after CMV antigen stimulation. This sequence was found in a human donor in good health (CMV status not recorded). Some clones in this sample may be carry-over from other donors' samples.

CDR3 sequence: CASSSYPGSYGYTF. As DNA, the CDR3 is TGTGCCAGCAGTTCGTACCCGGGATCTTATGGCTACACCTTC. The gene calls are TRBV27 and TRBJ1-2; no firm D call. The CDR3 is 14 residues long. Germline lookup yields CDR1 MNHEY and CDR2 SMNVEV (reference sequence). With 4 bases removed from V and 5 bases from J, the gap between germline ends came to 14 bases.